This T cell receptor (beta chain) comes out of a study of T cells in Graves' hyperthyroidism and ophthalmopathy. What was amplified from RNA transcripts were TCR beta CDR3 regions. HTBI primers were the set used in a first-round RT-PCR of the TCR CDR3. MiXCR, run by TCRdb on the multiplex PCR reads, gives a single entry per CDR3 protein. The table lists under 600,000 distinct CDR3 sequences, 16% of them singletons. Germline V gives CDR1 KGHSH, CDR2 LQKENI. CDR3 length equals 16 residues. Regarding this clonotype: A read error may be the cause here, since a much bigger clone is one base away.

The source of this sequence is a middle-aged woman with Graves' ophthalmopathy. The V gene is TRBV18, the J gene TRBJ2-7; TRBD1 matches 9 bases. The J call may not be correct, given that the DNA end is closer to TRBJ2-1. Sequences were obtained from blood. CDR3 coding DNA: TGTGCCAGCTCGGGGGGACAGGGACAGGGCATCTACGAGCAGTTCTTC. This gives the protein CASSGGQGQGIYEQFF.